This TCR beta chain was documented in a study of T cells after yellow fever vaccination. Study at large: SMART-Seq v4 Ultra Low Input prepared the low-cell-number fractions.

TCRdb processed the 5' RACE reads anew with MiXCR; each CDR3 protein has one entry. Counted here are over 300,000 distinct CDR3 sequences, around 4% occurring once; the ten biggest clones make up 23%. The CDR3 contains 14 residues. Germline-derived CDR1 and CDR2 are SGHNT and YYREEE (reference sequence). V lost 0 bases to trimming and J lost 10 bases, with 14 bases between them. The sequence derives from a man in his late teens or twenties who received the YFV17D yellow fever vaccine. The chain is built from TRBV5-4 and TRBJ2-1, with D perhaps TRBD1 (6 bases). The sequences come from PBMCs, collected on the day of the yellow fever booster vaccination. This CDR3 is CASSLGDRLSEQFF. The CDR3 DNA reads TGTGCCAGCAGCTTGGGTGACAGGCTGTCCGAGCAGTTCTTC.